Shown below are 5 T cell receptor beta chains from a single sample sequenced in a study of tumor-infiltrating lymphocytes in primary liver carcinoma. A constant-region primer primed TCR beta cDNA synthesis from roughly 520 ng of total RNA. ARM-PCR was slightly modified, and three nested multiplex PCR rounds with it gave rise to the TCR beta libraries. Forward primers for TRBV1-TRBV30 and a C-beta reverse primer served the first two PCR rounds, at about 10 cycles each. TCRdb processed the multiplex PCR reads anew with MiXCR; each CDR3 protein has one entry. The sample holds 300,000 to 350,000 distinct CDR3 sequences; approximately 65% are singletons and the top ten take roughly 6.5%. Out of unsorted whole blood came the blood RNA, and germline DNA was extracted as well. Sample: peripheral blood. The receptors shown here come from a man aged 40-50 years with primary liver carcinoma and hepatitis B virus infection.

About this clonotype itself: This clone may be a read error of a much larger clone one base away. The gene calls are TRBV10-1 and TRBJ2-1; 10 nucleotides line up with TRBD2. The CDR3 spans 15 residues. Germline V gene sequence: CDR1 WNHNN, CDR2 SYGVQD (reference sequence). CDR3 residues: CASSEVLAGTNERFF. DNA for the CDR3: TGCGCCAGCAGTGAGGTACTAGCGGGAACCAATGAGCGGTTCTTC.

The CDR3 spells CASSSKTSGETQYF. The CDR3 DNA reads as TGTGCCAGCAGCTCTAAGACTAGCGGGGAGACCCAGTACTTC. The chain is built from TRBV5-5 and TRBJ2-5; 10 positions agree with TRBD2. With 3 bases clipped from V and 5 bases from J, the junction kept 4 bases outside the gene matches. The CDR3 is made up of 14 amino acids. Per the germline V gene, CDR1 is SGHKS and CDR2 is YYEKEE (reference sequence).

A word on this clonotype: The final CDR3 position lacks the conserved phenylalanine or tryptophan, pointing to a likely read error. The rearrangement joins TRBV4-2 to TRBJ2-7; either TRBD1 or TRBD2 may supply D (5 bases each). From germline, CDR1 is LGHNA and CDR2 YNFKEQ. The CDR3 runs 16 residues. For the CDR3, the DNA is TGTGCCATCAGCCAAGATGGGGACGGCTCAGCCTACGAGCAGTACTTA. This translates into CAISQDGDGSAYEQYL.

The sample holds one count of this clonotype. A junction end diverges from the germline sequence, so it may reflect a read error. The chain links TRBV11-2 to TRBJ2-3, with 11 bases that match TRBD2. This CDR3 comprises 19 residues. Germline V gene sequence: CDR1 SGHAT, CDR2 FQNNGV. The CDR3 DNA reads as TGTGCCAGCAGTTTAGATCTAATGGCTAGCGGGGGGAGTACAGATACGCAGTATTTT. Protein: CASSLDLMASGGSTDTQYF.

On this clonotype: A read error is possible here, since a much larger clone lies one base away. The CDR3 sequence is CANSLWVETEAFF. CDR3 coding DNA: TGTGCCAACAGTTTATGGGTCGAAACTGAAGCTTTCTTT. The chain joins TRBV12-3 or TRBV12-4 to TRBJ1-1, with D unresolved. The CDR3 runs 13 residues.